The 18 T cell receptor beta chains listed next were all sequenced from one sample in a study of shared clonotypes between healthy human individuals. Produced via immunoSEQ multiplex PCR; TCRdb's table is partial and in-frame only. The sample contains fewer than 600,000 clones, about 85% of which appear only once. Sequenced input: PBMCs. The receptors stem from a woman aged 40-49 years in good health. Some clones in this sample may be carry-over from other donors' samples.

This sequence joins TRBV7-9 and TRBJ1-1, with a tentative D call TRBD1 (5 bases). The CDR3 spans 14 residues. Trimming shortened V by 4 bases and J by 0 bases, and 9 bases separated the two germline ends. Germline assignment: CDR1 SEHNR and CDR2 FQNEAQ (reference sequence). CDR3 coding DNA: TGTGCCAGCAGCTCCTTGGGGGTGAACACTGAAGCTTTCTTT. Residues: CASSSLGVNTEAFF.

The chain has TRBV19 and TRBJ1-3; TRBD1 matches 8 bases. The CDR3 sequence is 16 residues long. Germline CDR1 reads LNHDA; CDR2 reads SQIVND (reference sequence). V dropped 5 bases and J dropped 0; count of bases not matched to a gene: 6. DNA of the CDR3: TGTGCCAGTAGTGCGACAGGGGTCGGCTCTGGAAACACCATATATTTT. Its protein product is CASSATGVGSGNTIYF.

Only one count was recorded for this clone. The chain combines TRBV5-1 with TRBJ1-4; TRBD1 agrees at 7 bases. This CDR3 has 18 residues. Germline CDR1 reads SGHRS; CDR2 reads YFSETQ. Trimming removed 0 bases from V and 2 bases from J; junction bases left unmatched: 10. The CDR3 spells CASSLGGGTGATNEKLFF. The CDR3 DNA follows: TGCGCCAGCAGCTTGGGCGGCGGTACAGGGGCCACTAATGAAAAACTGTTTTTT.

Turning to this clone: Other DNA variants within this sample encode the same CDR3. V usage is TRBV9 and J usage is TRBJ2-7, with D unresolved. The germline gives CDR1 SGDLS, CDR2 YYNGEE. The CDR3 totals 13 residues. V lost 0 bases, J lost 3 bases, and 7 bases lay in between. The CDR3 DNA is TGTGCCAGCAGCGTAGAAGGCAGCTACGAGCAGTACTTC. Translation gives CASSVEGSYEQYF.

CDR3 bases: TGTGCCAGCAGCTTGGTAGTTGGGCAAAACTATGGCTACACCTTC. Its translation is CASSLVVGQNYGYTF. The gene calls are TRBV5-4 and TRBJ1-2; D gene uncertain. The CDR3 is 15 residues long. CDR1 SGHNT and CDR2 YYREEE come from the germline V gene (reference sequence). V lost 0 bases to trimming and J lost 2 bases, with 11 bases between them. Full variable domain (rest looked up from reference TRBV5-4 and TRBJ1-2): ETGVTQSPTHLIKTRGQQVTLRCSSQSGHNTVSWYQQALGQGPQFIFQYYREEENGRGNFPPRFSGLQFPNYSSELNVNALELDDSALYLCASSLVVGQNYGYTFGSGTRLTVV.

This sequence joins TRBV18 and TRBJ1-1; unclear D gene. The CDR3 is 13 residues long. Germline V gives CDR1 KGHSH, CDR2 LQKENI. Trimming pared 2 bases from V and 4 bases from J, leaving 8 bases between. The CDR3 region has the DNA TGTGCCAGCTCACCATCCCCAGGCACTGAAGCTTTCTTT. This gives the protein CASSPSPGTEAFF.

As concerns this clone: This specimen includes other DNA sequences encoding the same CDR3. The chain has TRBV18 and TRBJ1-2; the match to TRBD1 covers 9 bases. CDR3 length: 14 residues. CDR1 is KGHSH and CDR2 is LQKENI in the germline V gene. Trimming removed 3 bases from V and 2 bases from J; junction bases left unmatched: 1. CDR3 in DNA: TGTGCCAGCTCACCCGGACAGGGGAACTATGGCTACACCTTC. Residues: CASSPGQGNYGYTF.

Ten or more counts support this clone. The CDR3 sequence is CASSLGGSKGETQYF. The CDR3 region has the DNA TGTGCCAGCAGCCTCGGGGGGAGTAAGGGGGAGACCCAGTACTTC. J is TRBJ2-5 and V is TRBV5-4, with 7 positions matching TRBD2. Trimming at V came to 4 bases and at J to 5 bases, leaving 11 bases not matched to a gene. The V gene's germline CDR1 is SGHNT and CDR2 YYREEE (reference sequence). The CDR3 totals 15 residues.

The chain links TRBV28 to TRBJ2-5; 8 bases match TRBD1. The CDR3 consists of 15 residues. Germline V lookup: CDR1 MDHEN, CDR2 SYDVKM. J lost 1 base, V lost 6 bases, and 7 bases had no gene match. CDR3 protein: CASRPPTGAQETQYF. CDR3 coding DNA: TGTGCCAGCAGACCGCCGACAGGGGCCCAAGAGACCCAGTACTTC.

The chain is built from TRBV4-2 and TRBJ1-2; 7 bases fit TRBD1. This CDR3 is built from 14 residues. The V and J ends lost 2 bases and 3 bases, in that order; junction bases with no gene match: 3. CDR1 and CDR2 from the germline V gene are LGHNA and YNFKEQ. DNA for the CDR3: TGTGCCAGCAGCCAATCGACAGGGTACTATGGCTACACCTTC. Residues: CASSQSTGYYGYTF.

This clone was observed once. The J gene is TRBJ2-1, the V gene TRBV15; 14 bases are shared with TRBD2. The germline gives CDR1 LNHNV, CDR2 YYDKDF (reference sequence). J gave up 9 bases and V 1 base, and 2 bases lay outside the gene matches. The CDR3 contains 15 residues. CDR3 nucleotides: TGTGCCACCAGCAGAGGAGGACTAGCGGGGGGTGAGCAGTTCTTC. This sequence encodes CATSRGGLAGGEQFF.

The V gene is TRBV28, the J gene TRBJ1-2, with 12 bases that match TRBD1. Germline CDR1 MDHEN, CDR2 SYDVKM. The CDR3 is 16 residues long. J lost 2 bases, V lost 5 bases, and 6 bases had no gene match. The CDR3 reads CASSNSGTGGNYGYTF. CDR3 DNA: TGTGCCAGCAGTAATTCCGGGACAGGGGGCAACTATGGCTACACCTTC.

The rearrangement links TRBV6-1 to TRBJ1-1; 7 nucleotides agree with TRBD1. The germline V gene has CDR1 MNHNS and CDR2 SASEGT. The junction had 1 base not matched to a gene; V was cut back by 6 bases and J by 0 bases. CDR3 size: 13 residues. Here the CDR3 DNA reads TGTGCCAGCAGCGGGACAGTGAACACTGAAGCTTTCTTT. Translation gives CASSGTVNTEAFF.

This chain uses TRBV30 with TRBJ1-6, with 7 positions matching TRBD1. The junction had 1 base not matched to a gene; V was cut back by 0 bases and J by 5 bases. Per the germline V gene, CDR1 is GTSNPN and CDR2 is SVGIG (reference sequence). The CDR3 loop spans 14 amino acids. Here the CDR3 DNA reads TGTGCCTGGAGTGTAGGGACAGATAATTCACCCCTCCACTTT. Translation gives CAWSVGTDNSPLHF.

CDR3 sequence (DNA): TGTGCCAGCAGCTGGGCCGACTCTGGGGCCAACGTCCTGACTTTC. It is translated as CASSWADSGANVLTF. The V call is TRBV5-4, the J call TRBJ2-6; D is undetermined. The CDR3 contains 15 residues. In germline, CDR1 is SGHNT, CDR2 YYREEE (reference sequence). With 3 bases removed from V and 0 bases from J, the gap between germline ends came to 7 bases. The whole variable domain, remainder taken from reference TRBV5-4 and TRBJ2-6, is ETGVTQSPTHLIKTRGQQVTLRCSSQSGHNTVSWYQQALGQGPQFIFQYYREEENGRGNFPPRFSGLQFPNYSSELNVNALELDDSALYLCASSWADSGANVLTFGAGSRLTVL.

The CDR3: CASSIGLIITDTQYF. CDR3 coding DNA: TGTGCCAGTAGTATCGGCCTGATAATCACAGATACGCAGTATTTT. This sequence joins TRBV19 and TRBJ2-3; the D is unclear. The CDR3 is made up of 15 amino acids. Between the trimmed V and J ends, which lost 3 bases and 2 bases, there was a span of 12 bases. Germline V gene sequence: CDR1 LNHDA, CDR2 SQIVND (reference sequence).

V is TRBV5-4 and J is TRBJ2-7, with TRBD2 identical over 9 bases. The ends lost 6 bases at V and 2 bases at J; junction bases unmatched: 12. Germline V CDR1 and CDR2: SGHNT, YYREEE (reference sequence). This CDR3 is built from 16 residues. The CDR3 is CASTLRGGREAYEQYF. CDR3 nucleotide sequence: TGTGCCAGCACCCTCCGAGGCGGGAGGGAGGCCTACGAGCAGTACTTC. The full variable domain, with the rest looked up from reference TRBV5-4 and TRBJ2-7, is ETGVTQSPTHLIKTRGQQVTLRCSSQSGHNTVSWYQQALGQGPQFIFQYYREEENGRGNFPPRFSGLQFPNYSSELNVNALELDDSALYLCASTLRGGREAYEQYFGPGTRLTVT.

The chain joins TRBV19 to TRBJ1-1; TRBD1 aligns across 8 bases. CDR3 length: 14 residues. The V gene's germline CDR1 is LNHDA and CDR2 SQIVND (reference sequence). Germline trimming cut 4 bases from V and 7 bases from J; bases unmatched to any gene: 8. The CDR3 is CASSTQTGVGEAFF. The CDR3 DNA reads TGTGCCAGTAGTACCCAGACAGGGGTTGGTGAAGCTTTCTTT.